The clone carrying this TCR beta chain has a single count. In the authors' methods: Reference gene primers were amplified, and this amplification served to estimate nucleated cell counts. Profiled with immunoSEQ multiplex PCR; TCRdb holds only in-frame clones, not every one. V, J and clone size derive from that table, while D and trimming were established from the DNA sequence. There are 160,000 or so clones in the sample; approximately 82% occur only once, and approximately 9.4% lies in the top ten. The data were obtained in a study of blood T cell repertoires in COVID-19. Looking at the study overall: COVID-19 samples collected from the United States, Italy and Spain covered acute and convalescent phases. PBMCs, B-cell-depleted T cells, or T cells were the source of the cDNA or gDNA that made up the material.

Material for sequencing was peripheral blood. The receptor comes from a woman aged 50 to 65 with acute or convalescent COVID-19.

This CDR3 is CASSLTGQSEAFF. In DNA, the CDR3 is TGTGCCAGCAGTTTGACAGGGCAAAGTGAAGCTTTCTTT. The chain links TRBV6-5 to TRBJ1-1; TRBD1 matches 7 bases. The CDR3 is 13 residues long. Germline values: CDR1 MNHEY, CDR2 SVGAGI. After removal of 4 bases from V and 7 bases from J, the junction contained 6 bases not matched to a gene.